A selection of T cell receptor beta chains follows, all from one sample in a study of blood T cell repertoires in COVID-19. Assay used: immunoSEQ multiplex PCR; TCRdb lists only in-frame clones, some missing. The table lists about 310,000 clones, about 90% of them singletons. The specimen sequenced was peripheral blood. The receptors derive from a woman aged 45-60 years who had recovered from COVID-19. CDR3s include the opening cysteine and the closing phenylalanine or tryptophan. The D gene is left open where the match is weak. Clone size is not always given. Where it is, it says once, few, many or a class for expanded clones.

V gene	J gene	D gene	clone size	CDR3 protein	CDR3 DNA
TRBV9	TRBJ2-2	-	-	CASSVAGSGSTGELFF	TGTGCCAGCAGCGTAGCAGGGTCTGGTAGCACCGGGGAGCTGTTTTTT
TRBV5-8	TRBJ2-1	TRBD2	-	CASRIYSGTSMIEQFF	TGTGCCAGCAGGATCTACTCCGGGACTAGTATGATTGAGCAGTTCTTC
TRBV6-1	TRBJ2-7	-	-	CASSEAEYRYEQYF	TGTGCCAGCAGTGAAGCCGAATACAGGTACGAGCAGTACTTC
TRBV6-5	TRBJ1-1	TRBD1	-	CASRDRGLLNTEAFF	TGTGCCAGCCGGGACAGGGGGCTCTTGAACACTGAAGCTTTCTTT
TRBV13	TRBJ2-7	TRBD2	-	CASSPSRPSGNYYEQYF	TGTGCCAGCAGCCCAAGTAGGCCTAGCGGGAACTACTACGAGCAGTACTTC
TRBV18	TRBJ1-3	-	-	CASGIQGQLSGNTIYF	TGTGCCAGCGGAATACAGGGTCAACTCTCTGGAAACACCATATATTTT
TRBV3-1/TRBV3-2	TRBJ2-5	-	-	CASSHRETQYF	TGTGCCAGCAGCCACAGGGAGACCCAGTACTTC
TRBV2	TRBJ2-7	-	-	CASSVGQTYEQYF	TGTGCCAGCAGTGTAGGACAGACCTACGAGCAGTACTTC
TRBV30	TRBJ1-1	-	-	CAWSPGNTEAFF	TGTGCCTGGAGTCCAGGGAACACTGAAGCTTTCTTT
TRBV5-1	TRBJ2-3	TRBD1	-	CASSRDRADTQYF	TGCGCCAGCAGCCGGGACAGGGCAGATACGCAGTATTTT
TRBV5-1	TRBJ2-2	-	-	CASTASREAGELFF	TGCGCCAGCACTGCCAGCAGGGAGGCCGGGGAGCTGTTTTTT
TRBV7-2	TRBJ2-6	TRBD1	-	CASSSRDSNSGANVLTF	TGTGCCAGCAGCTCCCGGGACAGCAACTCTGGGGCCAACGTCCTGACTTTC
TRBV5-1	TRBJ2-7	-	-	CASSPLADSYEQYF	TGCGCCAGCAGCCCCTTAGCGGACTCCTACGAGCAGTACTTC
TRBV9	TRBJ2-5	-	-	CASSVAVSGQETQYF	TGTGCCAGCAGCGTAGCGGTTAGCGGCCAAGAGACCCAGTACTTC
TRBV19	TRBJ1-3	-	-	CASSERQGGAGNTIYF	TGTGCCAGTAGTGAGCGCCAGGGAGGCGCTGGAAACACCATATATTTT
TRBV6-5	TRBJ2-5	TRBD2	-	CASRSSGQETQYF	TGTGCCAGCAGATCTAGCGGCCAAGAGACCCAGTACTTC
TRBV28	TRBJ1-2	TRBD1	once	CASRQGQSYGYTF	TGTGCCAGCAGACAGGGACAGTCCTATGGCTACACCTTC
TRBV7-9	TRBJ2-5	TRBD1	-	CASSLGTAYQETQYF	TGTGCCAGCAGCCTTGGGACAGCGTACCAAGAGACCCAGTACTTC
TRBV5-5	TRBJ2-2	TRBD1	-	CASSSGQVAGELFF	TGTGCCAGCAGCTCCGGACAGGTCGCCGGGGAGCTGTTTTTT
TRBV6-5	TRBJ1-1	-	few	CASSYQGSLNTEAFF	TGTGCCAGCAGTTACCAAGGGAGCCTTAACACTGAAGCTTTCTTT
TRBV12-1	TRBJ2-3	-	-	CLKSLDWTDTQYF	TGTCTGAAATCTTTAGATTGGACAGATACGCAGTATTTT
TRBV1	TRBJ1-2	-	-	CTSSVAGLNYGYTF	TGCACCAGCAGCGTCGCAGGGCTTAACTATGGCTACACCTTC